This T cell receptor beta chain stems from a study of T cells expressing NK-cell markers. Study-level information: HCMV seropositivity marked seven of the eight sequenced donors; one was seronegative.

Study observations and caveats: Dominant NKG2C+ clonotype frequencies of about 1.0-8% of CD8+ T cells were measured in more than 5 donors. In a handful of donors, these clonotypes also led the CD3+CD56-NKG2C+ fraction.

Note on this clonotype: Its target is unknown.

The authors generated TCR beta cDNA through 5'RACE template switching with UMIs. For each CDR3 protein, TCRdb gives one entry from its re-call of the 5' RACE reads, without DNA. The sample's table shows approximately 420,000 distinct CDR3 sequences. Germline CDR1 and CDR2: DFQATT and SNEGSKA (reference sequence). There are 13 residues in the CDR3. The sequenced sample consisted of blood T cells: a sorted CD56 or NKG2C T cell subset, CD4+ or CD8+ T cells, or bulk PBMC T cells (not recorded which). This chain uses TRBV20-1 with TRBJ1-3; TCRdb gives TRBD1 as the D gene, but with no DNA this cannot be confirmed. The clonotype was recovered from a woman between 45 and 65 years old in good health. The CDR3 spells CSASLQGTNTIYF.